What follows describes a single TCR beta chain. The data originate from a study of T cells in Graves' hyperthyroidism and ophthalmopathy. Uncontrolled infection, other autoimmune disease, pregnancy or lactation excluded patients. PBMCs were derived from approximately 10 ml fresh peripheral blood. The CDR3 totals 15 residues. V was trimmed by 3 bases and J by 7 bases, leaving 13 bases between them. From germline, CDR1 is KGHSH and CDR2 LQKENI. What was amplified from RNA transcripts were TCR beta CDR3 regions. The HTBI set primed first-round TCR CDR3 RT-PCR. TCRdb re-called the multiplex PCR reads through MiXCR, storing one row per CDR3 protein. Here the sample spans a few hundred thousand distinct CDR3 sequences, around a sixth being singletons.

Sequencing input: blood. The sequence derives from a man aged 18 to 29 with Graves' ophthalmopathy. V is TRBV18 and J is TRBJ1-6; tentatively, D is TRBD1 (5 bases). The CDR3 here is CASSPVAGWNSPLHF. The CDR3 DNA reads TGTGCCAGCTCACCGGTGGCAGGGTGGAATTCACCCCTCCACTTT.